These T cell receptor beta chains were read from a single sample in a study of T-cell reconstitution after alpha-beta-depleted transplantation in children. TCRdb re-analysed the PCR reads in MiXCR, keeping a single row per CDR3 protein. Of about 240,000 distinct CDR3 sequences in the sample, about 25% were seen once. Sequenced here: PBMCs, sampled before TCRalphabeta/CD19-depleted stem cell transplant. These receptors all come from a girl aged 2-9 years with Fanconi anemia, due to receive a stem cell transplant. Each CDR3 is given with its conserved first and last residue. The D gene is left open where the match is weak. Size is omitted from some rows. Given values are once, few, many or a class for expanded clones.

CDR3nt: TGCAGTGCTAGAGATCAGAGGGGACCTCAGCCCCAGCATTTT; CDR3aa: CSARDQRGPQPQHF; v_gene: TRBV20-1; j_gene: TRBJ1-5; d_gene: NA; abundance: NA; len: 14
CDR3nt: TGTGCCAGCAGTTTAGGCAATGAGCAGTTCTTC; CDR3aa: CASSLGNEQFF; v_gene: TRBV12-3/TRBV12-4; j_gene: TRBJ2-1; d_gene: NA; abundance: many; len: 11
CDR3nt: TGCAGTTTCGTCTTGGGGGTATGGTATGGCTACACCTTC; CDR3aa: CSFVLGVWYGYTF; v_gene: TRBV20-1; j_gene: TRBJ1-2; d_gene: NA; abundance: NA; len: 13
CDR3nt: TGCAGCGTTGAAGATCGGCGGACTAGCGTCTACGAGCAGTACTTC; CDR3aa: CSVEDRRTSVYEQYF; v_gene: TRBV29-1; j_gene: TRBJ2-7; d_gene: TRBD2; abundance: many; len: 15
CDR3nt: TGTGCCTTATACCCGGCGGCAGGGGGGCTTGGCTACACCTTC; CDR3aa: CALYPAAGGLGYTF; v_gene: TRBV2; j_gene: TRBJ1-2; d_gene: TRBD1; abundance: few; len: 14
CDR3nt: TGTGCCAGTAAGGGTACTGCGTCCTACGAGCAGTACTTC; CDR3aa: CASKGTASYEQYF; v_gene: TRBV12-3/TRBV12-4; j_gene: TRBJ2-7; d_gene: NA; abundance: many; len: 13
CDR3nt: TGCAGCGTCCTAGATCGGCCGAGCGAGACCCAGTACTTC; CDR3aa: CSVLDRPSETQYF; v_gene: TRBV29-1; j_gene: TRBJ2-5; d_gene: NA; abundance: many; len: 13
CDR3nt: TGCGCCAGCAGCGGAAGTAGCGGGGGGATACTCTCCTACGAGCAGTACTTC; CDR3aa: CASSGSSGGILSYEQYF; v_gene: TRBV5-1; j_gene: TRBJ2-7; d_gene: TRBD2; abundance: many; len: 17
CDR3nt: TGCAGTGCTAGAGATGGGACGCAGGAAATCCCCCAGCATTTT; CDR3aa: CSARDGTQEIPQHF; v_gene: TRBV20-1; j_gene: TRBJ1-5; d_gene: NA; abundance: NA; len: 14
CDR3nt: TGCAGTGCTAGACCCCCTAGCGGGAGGGGGCCCTACAATGAGCAGTTCTTC; CDR3aa: CSARPPSGRGPYNEQFF; v_gene: TRBV20-1; j_gene: TRBJ2-1; d_gene: TRBD2; abundance: many; len: 17
CDR3nt: TGCGCCGGCAGCTTGCCGGGGTGGGATGAAGCTTTCTTT; CDR3aa: CAGSLPGWDEAFF; v_gene: TRBV5-1; j_gene: TRBJ1-1; d_gene: NA; abundance: NA; len: 13
CDR3nt: TGCAGTGCTATATCGGGACCACTAAACAATGAGCAGTTCTTC; CDR3aa: CSAISGPLNNEQFF; v_gene: TRBV20-1; j_gene: TRBJ2-1; d_gene: NA; abundance: few; len: 14
CDR3nt: TGCAGCGCTCCCCACAGCGGCTCCTACAATGAGCAGTTCTTC; CDR3aa: CSAPHSGSYNEQFF; v_gene: TRBV29-1; j_gene: TRBJ2-1; d_gene: NA; abundance: many; len: 14
CDR3nt: TGCGCCAGCAGCAGGGACCACTATGACAATGAGCAGTTCTTC; CDR3aa: CASSRDHYDNEQFF; v_gene: TRBV5-1; j_gene: TRBJ2-1; d_gene: NA; abundance: many; len: 14
CDR3nt: TGTGCCAGTATGGGGGGGAGCCCTGAAGCTTTCTTT; CDR3aa: CASMGGSPEAFF; v_gene: TRBV19; j_gene: TRBJ1-1; d_gene: NA; abundance: NA; len: 12
CDR3nt: TGCGCCAGCAGCCAGATAGCGGGAGGGTCTTACGAGCAGTACTTC; CDR3aa: CASSQIAGGSYEQYF; v_gene: TRBV4-1; j_gene: TRBJ2-7; d_gene: TRBD2; abundance: NA; len: 15
CDR3nt: TGTGCCAGCAGCCACACAGGGGCCAAAAACATTCAGTACTTC; CDR3aa: CASSHTGAKNIQYF; v_gene: TRBV7-3; j_gene: TRBJ2-4; d_gene: NA; abundance: NA; len: 14
CDR3nt: TGCAGTGCGTCTCGACAGGGGCAGGTCGAGACCCAGTACTTC; CDR3aa: CSASRQGQVETQYF; v_gene: TRBV20-1; j_gene: TRBJ2-5; d_gene: TRBD1; abundance: NA; len: 14
CDR3nt: TGCAGTGCTAGGGGGGCTAGCGGGAGAATATTCTTC; CDR3aa: CSARGASGRIFF; v_gene: TRBV20-1; j_gene: TRBJ2-1; d_gene: TRBD2; abundance: NA; len: 12
CDR3nt: TGTGCCAACTCGCCGACAGGGGGGAACACAGATACGCAGTATTTT; CDR3aa: CANSPTGGNTDTQYF; v_gene: TRBV6-1; j_gene: TRBJ2-3; d_gene: TRBD1; abundance: NA; len: 15
CDR3nt: TGCAGTGCTAGAGATCTCATAGCTCTAAAGCATTTT; CDR3aa: CSARDLIALKHF; v_gene: TRBV20-1; j_gene: TRBJ2-3; d_gene: NA; abundance: few; len: 12
CDR3nt: TGTGCCAGCAGCTTGGCGTGGTGGGAGCAGTACTTC; CDR3aa: CASSLAWWEQYF; v_gene: TRBV7-2; j_gene: TRBJ2-7; d_gene: NA; abundance: NA; len: 12
CDR3nt: TGCAGTGCTAGAGATAGTCAGTGGGAGGCCAACGTCCTGACTTTC; CDR3aa: CSARDSQWEANVLTF; v_gene: TRBV20-1; j_gene: TRBJ2-6; d_gene: NA; abundance: many; len: 15
CDR3nt: TGCGCCAGCAGCTTAATTGAGAATGAGCAGTTCTTC; CDR3aa: CASSLIENEQFF; v_gene: TRBV5-1; j_gene: TRBJ2-1; d_gene: NA; abundance: NA; len: 12
CDR3nt: TGCTGTGCTAGAGATCGACGAAGGGGACAGATTCGGGATGAGCAGTTCTTC; CDR3aa: CCARDRRRGQIRDEQFF; v_gene: TRBV20-1; j_gene: TRBJ2-1; d_gene: TRBD1; abundance: NA; len: 17
CDR3nt: TGTGCCAGCAGCTTAGCTGCCACCGGGACGCAAACCTACGAGCAGTACTTC; CDR3aa: CASSLAATGTQTYEQYF; v_gene: TRBV7-6; j_gene: TRBJ2-7; d_gene: NA; abundance: NA; len: 17
CDR3nt: TGTGCCAGCAGCCAAGATTTTGGAGACCCCGGCCAAGAGACCCAGTACTTC; CDR3aa: CASSQDFGDPGQETQYF; v_gene: TRBV4-2; j_gene: TRBJ2-5; d_gene: NA; abundance: NA; len: 17
CDR3nt: TGTGCCAGCAGCCTCTGGCGGGGGGGCACAGATACGCAGTATTTT; CDR3aa: CASSLWRGGTDTQYF; v_gene: TRBV6-1; j_gene: TRBJ2-3; d_gene: TRBD2; abundance: NA; len: 15
CDR3nt: TGCAGCGTCCTCACAGTCTACGAGCAGTACTTC; CDR3aa: CSVLTVYEQYF; v_gene: TRBV29-1; j_gene: TRBJ2-7; d_gene: NA; abundance: many; len: 11
CDR3nt: TGCGCCAGCAGGCGCAACGCCGGGACACTTTACAATGAGCAGTTCTTC; CDR3aa: CASRRNAGTLYNEQFF; v_gene: TRBV5-1; j_gene: TRBJ2-1; d_gene: NA; abundance: NA; len: 16
CDR3nt: TGCGCCAGCAGCTCACGGGGGGGGTTCGCAGATACGCAGTATTTT; CDR3aa: CASSSRGGFADTQYF; v_gene: TRBV5-1; j_gene: TRBJ2-3; d_gene: TRBD2; abundance: NA; len: 15
CDR3nt: TGCAGCGTTGAAGATCGTGCAGGCGGAGGCTACACCTTC; CDR3aa: CSVEDRAGGGYTF; v_gene: TRBV29-1; j_gene: TRBJ1-2; d_gene: NA; abundance: many; len: 13
CDR3nt: TGCAGCGTTGTAGGAGGGGGGCGCACAGATACGCAGTATTTT; CDR3aa: CSVVGGGRTDTQYF; v_gene: TRBV29-1; j_gene: TRBJ2-3; d_gene: NA; abundance: once; len: 14
CDR3nt: TGCAGCGTTGCCCGACTTGGGGGTGGCGGGAGGGGAGACAATGAGCAGTTCTTC; CDR3aa: CSVARLGGGGRGDNEQFF; v_gene: TRBV29-1; j_gene: TRBJ2-1; d_gene: TRBD2; abundance: NA; len: 18
CDR3nt: TGTGCCAGCAGTGCCTCCGGGACTAGCTCCCAGTTCTTC; CDR3aa: CASSASGTSSQFF; v_gene: TRBV6-1; j_gene: TRBJ2-1; d_gene: TRBD2; abundance: NA; len: 13
CDR3nt: TGTGCCAGCAGCCGGGGGACAGGGGCCTACGAGCAGTACTTC; CDR3aa: CASSRGTGAYEQYF; v_gene: TRBV7-6; j_gene: TRBJ2-7; d_gene: TRBD1; abundance: few; len: 14
CDR3nt: TGCGCCAGCAGCGAGTTTGGCGAGCAGTACTTC; CDR3aa: CASSEFGEQYF; v_gene: TRBV4-1; j_gene: TRBJ2-7; d_gene: NA; abundance: once; len: 11
CDR3nt: TGTGCCAGTAACCTAGGGGACTATGGCTACACCTTC; CDR3aa: CASNLGDYGYTF; v_gene: TRBV19; j_gene: TRBJ1-2; d_gene: NA; abundance: many; len: 12
CDR3nt: TGCAGCGTTGGGTTTTCTAGCGGGGGGTACGAGCAGTACTTC; CDR3aa: CSVGFSSGGYEQYF; v_gene: TRBV29-1; j_gene: TRBJ2-7; d_gene: TRBD2; abundance: NA; len: 14
CDR3nt: TGTGCCAGCAGTTTATGGGGACGGCTGAACACTGAAGCTTTCTTT; CDR3aa: CASSLWGRLNTEAFF; v_gene: TRBV27; j_gene: TRBJ1-1; d_gene: NA; abundance: NA; len: 15
CDR3nt: TGCAGTGCTAGGGGAGACAGGGGTTATGGCTACACCTTC; CDR3aa: CSARGDRGYGYTF; v_gene: TRBV20-1; j_gene: TRBJ1-2; d_gene: TRBD1; abundance: NA; len: 13
CDR3nt: TGTGCCAGCAGCTTACAGGGCGGGAGGAGGGAGACCCAGTACTTC; CDR3aa: CASSLQGGRRETQYF; v_gene: TRBV7-2; j_gene: TRBJ2-5; d_gene: TRBD2; abundance: NA; len: 15
CDR3nt: TGTGCCAGCAGCCGAGGACTAGCGGGATCCTCAGGGACCTACAATGAGCAGTTCTTC; CDR3aa: CASSRGLAGSSGTYNEQFF; v_gene: TRBV7-6; j_gene: TRBJ2-1; d_gene: TRBD2; abundance: NA; len: 19
CDR3nt: TGCAGTACAAGCACGGGACTAGACACAGATACGCAGTATTTT; CDR3aa: CSTSTGLDTDTQYF; v_gene: TRBV20-1; j_gene: TRBJ2-3; d_gene: TRBD2; abundance: many; len: 14
CDR3nt: TGTGCCAGCAAAGGAATGGGGGTCTCCTACGAGCAGTACTTC; CDR3aa: CASKGMGVSYEQYF; v_gene: TRBV12-3/TRBV12-4; j_gene: TRBJ2-7; d_gene: NA; abundance: NA; len: 14
CDR3nt: TGTGCCAGCAGCTTTCTCTTAGGGACCACCTACGAGCAGTACTTC; CDR3aa: CASSFLLGTTYEQYF; v_gene: TRBV28; j_gene: TRBJ2-7; d_gene: NA; abundance: few; len: 15
CDR3nt: TGCAGTGCTAGTATTCTGACGAATCAAGAGACCCAGTACTTC; CDR3aa: CSASILTNQETQYF; v_gene: TRBV20-1; j_gene: TRBJ2-5; d_gene: NA; abundance: NA; len: 14
CDR3nt: TGTGCCACCAGCCCGCAGGGGGAAGGCTACGAGCAGTACTTC; CDR3aa: CATSPQGEGYEQYF; v_gene: TRBV15; j_gene: TRBJ2-7; d_gene: TRBD1; abundance: many; len: 14
CDR3nt: TGTGCCAGCAGTGACGGGACACCGAACACCGGGGAGCTGTTTTTT; CDR3aa: CASSDGTPNTGELFF; v_gene: TRBV25-1; j_gene: TRBJ2-2; d_gene: NA; abundance: many; len: 15
CDR3nt: TGCGCCAGCAGTGCAACTCGTCGATACTCCTACAATGAGCAGTTCTTC; CDR3aa: CASSATRRYSYNEQFF; v_gene: TRBV10-2; j_gene: TRBJ2-1; d_gene: NA; abundance: few; len: 16
CDR3nt: TGCAGTGCTAGAGATCCGACTAGATGGCCAGATACGCAGTATTTT; CDR3aa: CSARDPTRWPDTQYF; v_gene: TRBV20-1; j_gene: TRBJ2-3; d_gene: NA; abundance: many; len: 15
CDR3nt: TGTGCCAGCAGCAGCAGGGACTACTACACAGATACGCAGTATTTT; CDR3aa: CASSSRDYYTDTQYF; v_gene: TRBV13; j_gene: TRBJ2-3; d_gene: TRBD2; abundance: NA; len: 15
CDR3nt: TGCAGTGCTAGGATCAATGGTGGTGGCTACACCTTC; CDR3aa: CSARINGGGYTF; v_gene: TRBV20-1; j_gene: TRBJ1-2; d_gene: NA; abundance: NA; len: 12
CDR3nt: TGCAGCGTTGCAATACAGGCAGGCGAAAAACTGTTTTTT; CDR3aa: CSVAIQAGEKLFF; v_gene: TRBV29-1; j_gene: TRBJ1-4; d_gene: NA; abundance: NA; len: 13